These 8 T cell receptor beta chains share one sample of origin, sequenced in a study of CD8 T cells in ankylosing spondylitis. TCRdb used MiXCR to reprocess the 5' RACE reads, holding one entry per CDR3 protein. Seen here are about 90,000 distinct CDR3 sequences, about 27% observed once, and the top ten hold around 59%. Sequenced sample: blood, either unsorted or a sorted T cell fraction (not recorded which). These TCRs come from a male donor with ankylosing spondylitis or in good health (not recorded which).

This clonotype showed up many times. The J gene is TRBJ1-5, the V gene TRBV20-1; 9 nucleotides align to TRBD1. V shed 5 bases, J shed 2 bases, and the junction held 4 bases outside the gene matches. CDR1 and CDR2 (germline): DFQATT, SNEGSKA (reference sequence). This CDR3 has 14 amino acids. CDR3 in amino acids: CSAEGQGRNQPQHF. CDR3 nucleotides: TGCAGTGCTGAGGGACAGGGCCGCAATCAGCCCCAGCATTTT.

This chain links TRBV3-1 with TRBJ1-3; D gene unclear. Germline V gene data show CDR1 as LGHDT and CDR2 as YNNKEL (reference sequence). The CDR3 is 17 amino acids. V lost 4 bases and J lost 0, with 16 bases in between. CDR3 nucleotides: TGTGCCAGCAGCCCCAACGGGCAGAAGTTCTCTGGAAACACCATATATTTT. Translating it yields CASSPNGQKFSGNTIYF.

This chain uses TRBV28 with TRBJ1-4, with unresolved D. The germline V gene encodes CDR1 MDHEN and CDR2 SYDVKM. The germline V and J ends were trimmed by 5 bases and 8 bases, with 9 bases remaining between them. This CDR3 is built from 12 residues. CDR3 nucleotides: TGTGCCAGCAGTCCCCGTCCCGAAAAACTGTTTTTT. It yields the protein CASSPRPEKLFF.

The CDR3 reads CASSFGGARDNEQFF. The CDR3 coding sequence is TGTGCCAGCAGCTTTGGGGGGGCGCGGGACAATGAGCAGTTCTTC. This rearrangement joins TRBV7-3 to TRBJ2-1, with D perhaps matching TRBD2 (7 bases). Trimming pared 3 bases from V and 5 bases from J, leaving 14 bases between. CDR3 length: 15 amino acids. Germline V gene sequence: CDR1 SGHTA, CDR2 FQGTGA.

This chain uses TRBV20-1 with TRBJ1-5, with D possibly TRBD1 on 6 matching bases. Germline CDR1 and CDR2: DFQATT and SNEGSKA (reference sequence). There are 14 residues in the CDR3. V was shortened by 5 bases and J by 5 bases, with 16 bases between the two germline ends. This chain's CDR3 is CSAETGSYDQPQHF. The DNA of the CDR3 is TGCAGTGCTGAGACAGGCTCCTATGATCAGCCCCAGCATTTT.

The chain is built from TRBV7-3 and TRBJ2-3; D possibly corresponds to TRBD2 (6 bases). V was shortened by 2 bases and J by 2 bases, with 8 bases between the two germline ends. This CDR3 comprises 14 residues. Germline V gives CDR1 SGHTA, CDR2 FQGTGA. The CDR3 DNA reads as TGTGCCAGCAGCTTAGCGGGACCCACAGATACGCAGTATTTT. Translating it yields CASSLAGPTDTQYF.

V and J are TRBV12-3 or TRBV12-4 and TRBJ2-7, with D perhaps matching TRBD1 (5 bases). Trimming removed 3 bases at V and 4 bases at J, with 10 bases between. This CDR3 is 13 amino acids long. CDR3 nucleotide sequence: TGTGCCAGCAGTTTCGGCAGGGATTACGAGCAGTACGTC. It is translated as CASSFGRDYEQYV.

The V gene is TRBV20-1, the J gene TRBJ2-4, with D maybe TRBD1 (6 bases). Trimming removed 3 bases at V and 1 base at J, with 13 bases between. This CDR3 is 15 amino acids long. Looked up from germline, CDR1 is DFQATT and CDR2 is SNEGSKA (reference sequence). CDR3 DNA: TGCAGTGCTAGGGTATGGGGGCTGGCCAAAAACATTCAGTACTTC. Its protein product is CSARVWGLAKNIQYF.